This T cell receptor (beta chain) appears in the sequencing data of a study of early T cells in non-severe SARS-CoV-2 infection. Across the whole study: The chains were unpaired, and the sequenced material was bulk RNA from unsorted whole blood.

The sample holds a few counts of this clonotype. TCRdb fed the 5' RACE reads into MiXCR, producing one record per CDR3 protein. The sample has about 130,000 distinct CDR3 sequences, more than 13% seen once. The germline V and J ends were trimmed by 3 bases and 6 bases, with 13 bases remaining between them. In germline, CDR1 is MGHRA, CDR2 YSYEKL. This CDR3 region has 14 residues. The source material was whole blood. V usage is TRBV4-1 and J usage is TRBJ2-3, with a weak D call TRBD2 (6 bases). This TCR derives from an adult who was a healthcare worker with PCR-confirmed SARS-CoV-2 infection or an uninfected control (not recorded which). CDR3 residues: CASSHTSSGDTQYF. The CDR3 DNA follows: TGCGCCAGCAGCCACACTAGCTCGGGGGATACGCAGTATTTT.